This note documents a single TCR beta chain sequence. The antigen is undetermined. The sample originates from a study of cytomegalovirus exposure and HLA in healthy donors. Primers: 60 Vbeta forward and 13 Jbeta reverse. Profiled with immunoSEQ multiplex PCR; TCRdb holds only in-frame clones, not every one. In the table there are tens of thousands of clones, about four fifths of which are singletons. There are 13 residues in the CDR3. Per the germline V gene, CDR1 is SGHNT and CDR2 is YYREEE (reference sequence). With V trimmed by 9 bases and J by 5 bases, 8 bases remained unmatched. General study findings and limits: It was in a later analysis that TCR association rates were seen to vary by HLA locus, highest for DRB1 and lowest for HLA-C. Sequencing likely generated an artifact that appeared as a cluster of highly shared sequence variants.

Sequencing was carried out using PBMCs. V and J are TRBV5-4 and TRBJ2-1, with 7 bases fitting TRBD1. The TCR sequence derives from a woman aged 25 to 45 in good health and CMV-seronegative. CDR3 residues: CATDRDRNNEQFF. The CDR3 DNA reads TGTGCCACCGACCGGGACAGAAACAATGAGCAGTTCTTC.